This T cell receptor (beta chain) derives from a study of CXCR3-negative and CXCR3-positive naive CD8 T cells. Study-level findings and limits: When CXCR3-positive naive cells were set against CXCR3-negative naive cells, the former had more hydrophobic TRB CDR3s. Naive cells used TRBV-TRBJ genes in much the same way whether CXCR3-negative or CXCR3-positive; memory cells did not. Both naive subsets showed comparably high diversity, and memory CD8+ cells showed much lower diversity.

Regarding this clonotype: Its antigen is still unknown.

Germline V gene data show CDR1 as SGHVS and CDR2 as FNYEAQ. This CDR3 spans 15 amino acids. CD45RO-CCR7+CD27+CD95- marked naive CD8+ T cells. It was by 5' RACE with UMI labels that the TRB cDNA libraries were prepared. TCRdb derives one entry per CDR3 protein from the 5' RACE reads, leaving out DNA. With around 81,000 distinct CDR3 sequences in the sample, the ten largest clones hold about 1.6%. The clonotype was recovered from a human donor in good health. Some clones in this sample may be carry-over from other donors' samples. What was sequenced was naive CXCR3- CD8+ T cells from blood. The subset was: CD45RO-CCR7+CD27+CD95- naive CD8+ T cells lacking CXCR3 (TNR3-). The chain couples TRBV7-6 to TRBJ2-5; as DNA is missing, the TRBD1 call by TCRdb cannot be tested. This CDR3 is CASSHDRTYQETQYF.